The present T cell receptor (beta chain) was sequenced within a study of T cells after posttransplantation cyclophosphamide. Findings of the study overall: Skin or GI-infiltrating T cells shared few TRB sequences with blood. Later post-transplant blood repertoires were often dominated by donor CD8+ memory clones. Recipient CMV seropositivity and CMV reactivation strongly tracked TRB clonality.

Clones were read by immunoSEQ multiplex PCR, and TCRdb kept only the in-frame ones, dropping some. The sample shows approximately 23,000 clones, approximately 97% of them seen only once. The naive gate required viable CD3+CD4+ or CD3+CD8+ cells with CCR7+CD45RA+CD45RO-CD95-CD27+CD28+ phenotype. V lost 4 bases and J lost 2; bases outside the gene matches: 2. This CDR3 is 14 amino acids long. Germline V gene lookup returns CDR1 LNHDA and CDR2 SQIVND (reference sequence). With respect to this clone: Its antigen is not identified.

Sequencing used naive CD4+ T cells sorted from PBMCs. This chain uses TRBV19 with TRBJ2-7, with 10 bases that match TRBD2. This receptor was obtained from a man aged 50 or older in good health, CMV-negative, and a related stem cell transplant donor. DNA for the CDR3: TGTGCCAGTAGTACCCTAGCGGGAGCCTACGAGCAGTACTTC. Its translation: CASSTLAGAYEQYF.